These 19 T cell receptor beta chains were sequenced from one sample in a study of T cell repertoires in cytomegalovirus infection. Their target antigens are unknown. TCRdb reprocessed the reads with MiXCR, giving one entry per CDR3 protein. The data show some 800,000 distinct CDR3 sequences, roughly 33% seen once. Sequenced here: cultured CD8+ T cells from PBMCs, sampled from culture after CMV antigen stimulation. All receptors derive from a human donor in good health (CMV status not recorded). Some clones in this sample may be carry-over from other donors' samples.

The chain employs TRBV24-1 and TRBJ2-3, with D perhaps TRBD2 (5 bases). Germline V CDR1 and CDR2: KGHDR, SFDVKD. V gave up 5 bases and J gave up 1 base, with 18 bases separating them. The CDR3 extends over 17 amino acids. Here the CDR3 reads CATSASSRDEGTDTQYF. Here the CDR3 DNA reads TGTGCCACCAGTGCCTCATCGAGGGATGAGGGCACAGATACGCAGTATTTT.

This rearrangement joins TRBV10-3 to TRBJ2-5; the D gene is possibly TRBD2 (5 bases). Germline V gives CDR1 ENHRY, CDR2 SYGVKD. This CDR3 comprises 16 residues. Trimming took off 6 bases at V and 2 bases at J, with 19 bases between the two ends. In nucleotides, the CDR3 is TGTGCCATCAGCCCCAGTGAGGGATCGATACAAGAGACCCAGTACTTC. It translates to CAISPSEGSIQETQYF.

This clonotype occurred a few times. V gene TRBV7-9 combines with J gene TRBJ1-2; 8 nucleotides align to TRBD1. CDR1 is SEHNR and CDR2 is FQNEAQ in the germline V gene (reference sequence). Germline trimming cut 4 bases from V and 4 bases from J; bases unmatched to any gene: 11. This CDR3 is built from 16 residues. The CDR3 bases are TGTGCCAGCAGCTACGAAGGACAGGGAGGAAGCTATGGCTACACCTTC. This sequence encodes CASSYEGQGGSYGYTF.

The genes are TRBV2 and TRBJ2-1; maybe TRBD1 (6 bases). V lost 8 bases, J lost 7 bases, and 12 bases lay in between. Germline CDR1 is SNHLY and CDR2 is FYNNEI. This CDR3 region has 12 residues. CDR3: CASLQGHNEQFF. In nucleotides, the CDR3 is TGTGCCAGCTTGCAGGGGCATAATGAGCAGTTCTTC.

The chain joins TRBV6-5 to TRBJ1-2; TRBD1 matches 8 bases. J lost 5 bases, V lost 0 bases, and 8 bases had no gene match. Per germline, CDR1 MNHEY and CDR2 SVGAGI. The CDR3 is 16 amino acids. CDR3 protein: CASSYSPTGGGYGYTF. Written as DNA, the CDR3 is TGTGCCAGCAGTTACTCCCCAACAGGGGGTGGGTATGGCTACACCTTC.

This clonotype was seen ten or more times. The chain carries TRBV7-6 and TRBJ2-5, with D tentatively TRBD1 or TRBD2 (6 bases each). Trimming stripped 5 bases from V and 4 bases from J, with 17 bases between. Looked up from germline, CDR1 is SGHVS and CDR2 is FNYEAQ. The CDR3 is 15 residues long. CDR3 in amino acids: CASSLFQGGRETQYF. DNA for the CDR3: TGTGCCAGCAGCCTTTTCCAAGGGGGGCGAGAGACCCAGTACTTC.

This clonotype came up a few times. The chain employs TRBV6-5 and TRBJ2-2; 12 bases line up with TRBD2. V was pared by 4 bases and J by 3 bases, with 15 bases of the junction left unmatched. Germline V gene data show CDR1 as MNHEY and CDR2 as SVGAGI. The CDR3 is 20 amino acids. The CDR3 sequence: CASSFLAGGPWDWDTGELFF. The DNA for the CDR3 is TGTGCCAGCAGTTTCCTAGCGGGGGGGCCTTGGGACTGGGACACCGGGGAGCTGTTTTTT.

V usage is TRBV20-1 and J usage is TRBJ1-2; D might be TRBD1 (5 bases). Per germline, CDR1 DFQATT and CDR2 SNEGSKA (reference sequence). Trimming stripped 3 bases from V and 3 bases from J, with 17 bases between. The CDR3 length is 15 residues. Here the CDR3 reads CSASAPGKGDYGYTF. The CDR3 DNA reads as TGCAGTGCTAGCGCGCCAGGGAAAGGAGACTATGGCTACACCTTC.

Only a few counts were recorded for this clonotype. In nucleotides, the CDR3 is TGTGCCAGCAGTTATGACCCAGAGACACCCCTGGAGACCCAGTACTTC. Translating it yields CASSYDPETPLETQYF. J is TRBJ2-5 and V is TRBV6-8; D unclear. The CDR3 has 16 amino acids. The V gene lost 3 bases and the J gene lost 5 bases, with 19 bases spanning the gap. Germline CDR1 and CDR2: MNHGY and SAAAGT.

This chain's CDR3 is CSAKAGHGAYGYTF. The CDR3 coding sequence is TGCAGTGCTAAGGCGGGACACGGGGCCTATGGCTACACCTTC. The V gene is TRBV20-1, the J gene TRBJ1-2, with a weak D call TRBD1 (6 bases). The germline CDR1 and CDR2 sequences are DFQATT and SNEGSKA (reference sequence). V lost 4 bases and J lost 4, with 16 bases in between. This CDR3 has 14 residues.

This clonotype was counted at least ten times. This sequence joins TRBV12-3 or TRBV12-4 and TRBJ2-7; D is undetermined. With 3 bases removed from V and 2 bases from J, the gap between germline ends came to 14 bases. The CDR3 is 15 amino acids. CDR3 sequence: CASSFLESFPYEQYF. In DNA form, the CDR3 reads TGTGCCAGCAGTTTCCTCGAATCTTTCCCCTACGAGCAGTACTTC.

A remark on this clonotype: Relative to the germline gene, one junction end is altered; a read error may explain this. This chain uses TRBV2 with TRBJ2-7; 8 bases agree with TRBD1. The CDR3 consists of 12 residues. Germline CDR1 and CDR2: SNHLY and FYNNEI. This CDR3 is CATTGVGYEQYF. The CDR3 DNA is TGTGCCACGACAGGGGTAGGGTACGAGCAGTACTTT.

The CDR3 DNA follows: TGTGCCACCAGTGATATCCGACAGGGTTACAATGAGCAGTTCTTC. This sequence encodes CATSDIRQGYNEQFF. V is TRBV24-1 and J is TRBJ2-1; 7 bases align to TRBD1. Germline V lookup: CDR1 KGHDR, CDR2 SFDVKD. V shed 3 bases and J 4 bases; nucleotides not matched to a gene: 5. The length of the CDR3 is 15 residues.

The chain is built from TRBV7-9 and TRBJ2-5; the match to TRBD2 covers 12 bases. This CDR3 spans 17 amino acids. Per germline, CDR1 SEHNR and CDR2 FQNEAQ (reference sequence). V shed 4 bases, J shed 4 bases, and the junction held 10 bases outside the gene matches. Here the CDR3 DNA reads TGTGCCAGCAGCTCGACGACTAGCGGGGGAAGCAGAGAGACCCAGTACTTC. Its translation is CASSSTTSGGSRETQYF.

This sequence joins TRBV14 and TRBJ1-3; D remains ambiguous. Trimming left V 0 bases short and J 2 bases short, with 17 bases between. The CDR3 runs to 18 residues. The germline V gene has CDR1 SGHDN and CDR2 FVKESK. In DNA, the CDR3 is TGTGCCAGCAGCCAAGATCGGACTAACAATCACGCTGGAAACACCATATATTTT. The encoded protein is CASSQDRTNNHAGNTIYF.

Many counts were recorded for this clonotype. The CDR3 region is CASSLSRGGPYNEQFF. Here the CDR3 DNA reads TGTGCCAGCAGCTTGTCCCGGGGGGGCCCCTACAATGAGCAGTTCTTC. The J gene is TRBJ2-1, the V gene TRBV7-6; 8 nucleotides match TRBD2. The CDR3 runs to 16 residues. The germline gives CDR1 SGHVS, CDR2 FNYEAQ. Unmatched junction bases numbered 6, after V lost 3 bases and J lost 2 bases.

This clonotype was seen only a few times. V gene TRBV27 combines with J gene TRBJ1-1; 10 bases fit TRBD1. J was trimmed by 6 bases and V by 3 bases; bases with no gene match: 4. This CDR3 contains 14 residues. Germline V lookup: CDR1 MNHEY, CDR2 SMNVEV (reference sequence). The CDR3 region has the DNA TGTGCCAGCAGTTTCAGACAGGGGGCGGCTGAAGCTTTCTTT. It translates to CASSFRQGAAEAFF.

Many counts were recorded for this clonotype. The V and J genes are TRBV6-5 and TRBJ1-1; the D is unclear. The CDR3 covers 14 residues. Germline CDR1 is MNHEY and CDR2 is SVGAGI. Trimming stripped 2 bases from V and 5 bases from J, with 12 bases between. CDR3 in DNA: TGTGCCAGCAGTTACCGAACGGGCAGTACTGAAGCTTTCTTT. It codes for CASSYRTGSTEAFF.

This clonotype was detected a few times. The V call is TRBV27, the J call TRBJ1-1; no clear D. The CDR3 length is 13 residues. V lost 10 bases, J lost 2 bases, and 14 bases lay in between. Germline-derived CDR1 and CDR2 are MNHEY and SMNVEV (reference sequence). Here the CDR3 reads CATSLYVNTEAFF. The CDR3 nucleotides read TGTGCCACGTCCCTATATGTCAACACTGAAGCTTTCTTT.